The 18 T cell receptor beta chains below come from one sample, sequenced in a study of response to subunit inactivated influenza vaccine. MiXCR was run by TCRdb on the RT-PCR reads, yielding one entry per CDR3 protein. The sample yields around 250,000 distinct CDR3 sequences, 12% seen once. The sample was non-naive T cells sorted from PBMCs, taken approximately 15 days before vaccination. These receptors were obtained from a middle-aged man who received an inactivated influenza vaccine.

This clonotype was detected a few times. The chain joins TRBV28 to TRBJ2-2; D uncertain. Trimming took off 5 bases at V and 7 bases at J, with 11 bases between the two ends. This CDR3 spans 13 amino acids. Germline lookup yields CDR1 MDHEN and CDR2 SYDVKM. For the CDR3, the DNA is TGTGCCAGCAGTACCCCCTCAGTCGGGGAGCTGTTTTTT. This gives the protein CASSTPSVGELFF.

With regard to this clonotype: This may be a read error: a much more frequent sequence differs by one nucleotide. The V and J genes are TRBV19 and TRBJ1-1; possibly TRBD1 for D (5 bases). Germline lookup yields CDR1 LNHDA and CDR2 SQIVND (reference sequence). The CDR3 runs to 13 residues. CDR3 DNA sequence: TGTGCCAGAAGTAACAGGATGAACACTGAAGCTTTCTTT. Translated, it gives CARSNRMNTEAFF.

The V call is TRBV27, the J call TRBJ2-7; either TRBD1 or TRBD2 may fit D (5 bases each). Germline V CDR1 and CDR2: MNHEY, SMNVEV (reference sequence). Trimming removed 1 base from V and 2 bases from J, with 12 bases in between. There are 15 residues in the CDR3. As DNA, the CDR3 is TGTGCCAGCAGTTTATACGGGACGGCACCCTACGAGCAGTACTTC. Its translation is CASSLYGTAPYEQYF.

With regard to this clonotype: Its ends do not fully match the called genes, so a read error is possible. V and J are TRBV7-7 and TRBJ2-2; TRBD1 matches at 7 bases. Germline-derived CDR1 and CDR2 are SSHAT and FNYEAQ (reference sequence). This CDR3 is built from 16 residues. The CDR3 bases are TGTGCTAGCAGCCCCCGAGAGGGGGCGGGCACCGGGGAGCTGTTTTTT. As protein: CASSPREGAGTGELFF.

A few counts support this clonotype. This rearrangement joins TRBV30 to TRBJ2-1; no clear D gene. Trimming shortened V by 2 bases and J by 0 bases, and 8 bases separated the two germline ends. The CDR3 is 14 residues long. CDR1 and CDR2 (germline): GTSNPN, SVGIG (reference sequence). This CDR3 reads CAWSPLISYNEQFF. The CDR3 region has the DNA TGTGCCTGGAGTCCACTGATCTCCTACAATGAGCAGTTCTTC. Together with reference TRBV30 and TRBJ2-1, the CDR3 gives the full variable domain: SQTIHQWPATLVQPVGSPLSLECTVEGTSNPNLYWYRQAAGRGLQLLFYSVGIGQISSEVPQNLSASRPQDRQFILSSKKLLLSDSGFYLCAWSPLISYNEQFFGPGTRLTVL.

The table lists this clonotype with a few counts. The chain is built from TRBV20-1 and TRBJ2-7; D is ambiguous. Trimming took off 3 bases at V and 2 bases at J, with 11 bases between the two ends. Per the germline V gene, CDR1 is DFQATT and CDR2 is SNEGSKA (reference sequence). CDR3 length equals 13 residues. CDR3 DNA sequence: TGCAGTGCTAGGGCTCCCGGTCCCTACGAGCAGTACTTC. Its protein is CSARAPGPYEQYF.

This chain joins TRBV29-1 and TRBJ1-4; possibly TRBD1 for D (5 bases). The CDR3 spans 12 residues. V gave up 7 bases and J gave up 6 bases, with 12 bases separating them. Germline CDR1 SQVTM, CDR2 ANQGSEA. CDR3 bases: TGCAGCGGGTCGGGGGGGGATGAAAAACTGTTTTTT. This sequence encodes CSGSGGDEKLFF.

This clonotype was seen more than once but under ten times. The V and J genes are TRBV27 and TRBJ2-1, with 14 bases identical to TRBD2. Per the germline V gene, CDR1 is MNHEY and CDR2 is SMNVEV (reference sequence). The CDR3 has 16 amino acids. Trimming removed 3 bases from V and 8 bases from J; junction bases left unmatched: 6. CDR3: CASSFGTSGSRYEQFF. The CDR3, as DNA: TGTGCCAGCAGTTTTGGGACTAGCGGGAGTAGGTATGAGCAGTTCTTC.

The sample holds a few counts of this clonotype. The chain couples TRBV12-3 or TRBV12-4 to TRBJ2-3; D unresolved. V lost 5 bases and J lost 6, with 15 bases in between. CDR3 size: 14 residues. For the CDR3, the DNA is TGTGCCAGCAGTCTTGCGGCCCAACGGGATACGCAGTATTTT. This sequence encodes CASSLAAQRDTQYF.

This clonotype was seen a few times. The chain is built from TRBV28 and TRBJ2-2, with D possibly being TRBD2 (6 bases). The CDR3 contains 14 residues. Germline CDR1 reads MDHEN; CDR2 reads SYDVKM. Between the trimmed V and J ends, which lost 2 bases and 6 bases, there was a span of 10 bases. CDR3 nucleotide sequence: TGTGCCAGCAGTTTAGTAGGGACTGCCGGGGAGCTGTTTTTT. The encoded protein is CASSLVGTAGELFF. The full variable domain, its missing parts supplied by reference TRBV28 and TRBJ2-2, is DVKVTQSSRYLVKRTGEKVFLECVQDMDHENMFWYRQDPGLGLRLIYFSYDVKMKEKGDIPEGYSVSREKKERFSLILESASTNQTSMYLCASSLVGTAGELFFGEGSRLTVL.

A few counts support this clonotype. The chain carries TRBV6-1 and TRBJ2-3; D perhaps matches TRBD2 (6 bases). Germline values: CDR1 MNHNS, CDR2 SASEGT. Trimming took 9 bases from V and 6 from J, leaving 19 bases between them. There are 14 residues in the CDR3. As DNA, the CDR3 is TGTGCCAGTCAGGGACGACTAGGGGTGGATACGCAGTATTTT. As protein: CASQGRLGVDTQYF.

V usage is TRBV7-9 and J usage is TRBJ1-5; D gene unclear. The V gene's germline CDR1 is SEHNR and CDR2 FQNEAQ (reference sequence). The CDR3 has 12 amino acids. The V and J ends lost 7 bases and 5 bases respectively, with 9 bases between them. The CDR3 DNA follows: TGTGCCAGCATAGCAGAGCATCAGCCCCAGCATTTT. Its protein product is CASIAEHQPQHF.

A word on this clonotype: The germline gene is not matched at one end of the junction; a read error may be the cause. This chain connects TRBV20-1 to TRBJ2-3; 8 bases fit TRBD2. This CDR3 has 15 residues. Per germline, CDR1 DFQATT and CDR2 SNEGSKA (reference sequence). CDR3 in DNA: TGCTGTGCTAGAGAGTACGGGAGGGCCTCAGATACGCAGTATTTT. As protein: CCAREYGRASDTQYF.

The chain combines TRBV9 with TRBJ1-1, with D hard to call. CDR3 length: 13 residues. Germline CDR1 and CDR2: SGDLS and YYNGEE. The ends were cut back, 2 bases at V and 1 base at J, with 6 bases in the middle. The CDR3 coding sequence is TGTGCCAGCAGCGTTTCAGAGAACACTGAAGCTTTCTTT. Amino acid sequence: CASSVSENTEAFF.

The V call is TRBV20-1, the J call TRBJ2-1; TRBD2 matches at 8 bases. CDR3 size: 16 residues. The trim removed 1 base at V and 0 bases at J, leaving 5 bases unmatched. CDR1 and CDR2 (germline): DFQATT, SNEGSKA (reference sequence). CDR3 nucleotides: TGCAGTGCTAGAGGGGTTAGCGGGGACTCCTACAATGAGCAGTTCTTC. Amino acids: CSARGVSGDSYNEQFF.

The V gene is TRBV14, the J gene TRBJ1-3, with D hard to call. With 1 base removed from V and 0 bases from J, the gap between germline ends came to 16 bases. Germline CDR1 reads SGHDN; CDR2 reads FVKESK. There are 18 residues in the CDR3. CDR3 protein: CASSQVPGWALSGNTIYF. The CDR3, as DNA: TGTGCCAGCAGCCAAGTTCCAGGTTGGGCCCTCTCTGGAAACACCATATATTTT.

This clonotype appeared a few times. The rearrangement uses TRBV6-1 and TRBJ1-1, with TRBD1 as a possible D gene (5 bases). This CDR3 contains 15 residues. Trimming left V 7 bases short and J 2 bases short, with 17 bases between. Germline V lookup: CDR1 MNHNS, CDR2 SASEGT. The CDR3 bases are TGTGCCAGCACCTCTATTGGGGGGTCAAACACTGAAGCTTTCTTT. Protein product: CASTSIGGSNTEAFF.

The table lists this clonotype with many counts. The chain uses TRBV4-3 and TRBJ1-5; D ambiguous. This CDR3 has 14 amino acids. Germline V CDR1 and CDR2: LGHNA, YSLEER. The V end was cut by 0 bases, the J end by 0 bases, with 3 bases between. Written as DNA, the CDR3 is TGCGCCAGCAGCCAAGACCCTAGCAATCAGCCCCAGCATTTT. Translated: CASSQDPSNQPQHF.